The 3 T cell receptor beta chains presented below share a single source sample, sequenced in a study of cytomegalovirus exposure and HLA in healthy donors. Researchers ran the PCR with 60 Vbeta and 13 Jbeta primers. Generated by immunoSEQ multiplex PCR, the TCRdb table keeps only in-frame clones and is missing some. Of roughly 98,000 clones in the sample, 60% to 75% were seen once. The sequenced sample was PBMCs. These receptor sequences come from a woman in her seventies in good health and CMV-seropositive.

A word on this clone: It is likely a read error, because the conserved phenylalanine at the end of the CDR3 is missing. Because the CDR3's place on the DNA is in doubt, the DNA is left out and the CDR3 is given as listed by TCRdb. The chain couples TRBV5-1 to TRBJ2-3; whether TRBD2, the table's D call, matches the DNA was not checked. The CDR3 region is 12 residues in length, termini included. CDR1 and CDR2 from the germline V gene are SGHRS and YFSETQ. The CDR3: CASIVELAGAVG.

There are a few counts of this clone. The gene calls are TRBV5-1 and TRBJ2-1; weak D call: TRBD2 (5 bases). CDR1 and CDR2 from the germline V gene are SGHRS and YFSETQ. V was trimmed by 1 base and J by 9 bases, leaving 17 bases between them. CDR3 length: 15 residues. Written as DNA, the CDR3 is TGCGCCAGCAGCTTGTCCCGCCTTGGCCGGGGTGAGCAGTTCTTC. Translation: CASSLSRLGRGEQFF.

This clone was counted only a few times. The identical CDR3 is also encoded by other nucleotide sequences in the sample. The V call is TRBV18, the J call TRBJ2-7, with D perhaps matching TRBD1 (6 bases). The germline gives CDR1 KGHSH, CDR2 LQKENI. Trimming took off 3 bases at V and 2 bases at J, with 11 bases between the two ends. There are 14 residues in the CDR3. CDR3: CASSPRDTTYEQYF. CDR3 nucleotide sequence: TGTGCCAGCTCACCCCGGGACACGACCTACGAGCAGTACTTC.